Each of the 19 T cell receptor beta chains below was sequenced from the same sample in a study of shared clonotypes between healthy human individuals. The assay was immunoSEQ multiplex PCR, and TCRdb's table has in-frame clones only and misses some. The top ten hold 10% to 15% of the sample, which has about 480,000 clones, less than 85% seen once. The specimen sequenced was PBMCs. The receptors come from a woman aged 40 to 50 in good health. Some clones in this sample may be carry-over from other donors' samples.

Written as DNA, the CDR3 is TGTGCCAGCAGACTAGCGGGAATTCGAACAGATACGCAGTATTTT. This codes for CASRLAGIRTDTQYF. The chain uses TRBV2 and TRBJ2-3, with 10 bases matching TRBD2. The V gene end was trimmed by 6 bases and the J gene end by 3 bases; junction bases not matched to a gene: 6. Germline assignment: CDR1 SNHLY and CDR2 FYNNEI. There are 15 residues in the CDR3.

This clone was observed a single time. The genes are TRBV5-4 and TRBJ2-2; D uncertain. CDR3 length equals 18 residues. V was clipped by 0 bases and J by 6 bases, with 21 bases between them. Germline V gene lookup returns CDR1 SGHNT and CDR2 YYREEE (reference sequence). CDR3: CASSLARLGIALPGELFF. The DNA for the CDR3 is TGTGCCAGCAGCTTGGCTCGTTTGGGAATCGCACTACCCGGGGAGCTGTTTTTT.

Regarding this clone: The junction differs from germline at one of its ends, possibly a read error. The chain carries TRBV7-7 and TRBJ2-3, with TRBD1 as a possible D gene (5 bases). This CDR3 region has 14 residues. Germline V CDR1 and CDR2: SSHAT, FNYEAQ (reference sequence). Here the CDR3 DNA reads TGTGCTAGCAGCTTACAGGAAGGCACAGATACGCAGTATTTT. The encoded protein is CASSLQEGTDTQYF.

This chain uses TRBV5-4 with TRBJ2-7; 10 bases match TRBD2. Germline CDR1 and CDR2: SGHNT and YYREEE (reference sequence). The CDR3 is 15 residues long. With 4 bases clipped from V and 3 bases from J, the junction kept 7 bases outside the gene matches. The CDR3 nucleotides are TGTGCCAGCAGCCCAGGACTAGCGGACCTCTACGAGCAGTACTTC. Translating gives CASSPGLADLYEQYF.

This clone was counted between two and nine times. The chain couples TRBV9 to TRBJ2-1; weak D call: TRBD2 (6 bases). CDR3 length equals 15 residues. V was shortened by 4 bases and J by 5 bases, with 16 bases between the two germline ends. Germline CDR1 SGDLS, CDR2 YYNGEE. CDR3 loop: CASSPRLDADNEQFF. The CDR3 DNA reads as TGTGCCAGCAGCCCCCGACTAGACGCCGACAATGAGCAGTTCTTC.

This clone was seen only a few times. The rearrangement uses TRBV2 and TRBJ1-4; no clear D gene. The CDR3 covers 12 residues. Trimming shortened V by 6 bases and J by 8 bases, and 10 bases separated the two germline ends. CDR1 is SNHLY and CDR2 is FYNNEI in the germline V gene. In DNA form, the CDR3 reads TGTGCCAGCAGCGGACTTGAAGAAAAACTGTTTTTT. Its protein product is CASSGLEEKLFF.

The CDR3 DNA follows: TGTGCCAGCAGCTTAGTGGCCCTTAGCGGCTCCTACGAGCAGTACTTC. Translation: CASSLVALSGSYEQYF. The chain links TRBV7-8 to TRBJ2-7, with D possibly matching TRBD2 (6 bases). V gave up 1 base and J gave up 0 bases, with 13 bases separating them. CDR3 length: 16 residues. Germline assignment: CDR1 SGHVS and CDR2 FQNEAQ.

The CDR3 sequence is CASSSGQATDTQYF. The CDR3 DNA reads TGTGCCAGCAGTTCGGGACAGGCCACAGATACGCAGTATTTT. The chain links TRBV28 to TRBJ2-3; 8 nucleotides agree with TRBD1. Germline V CDR1 and CDR2: MDHEN, SYDVKM. V was clipped by 4 bases and J by 2 bases; unmatched bases: 2. The CDR3 has 14 amino acids.

This chain links TRBV29-1 with TRBJ2-5, with no clear D. The CDR3 is 14 residues long. Trimming pared 0 bases from V and 1 base from J, leaving 9 bases between. Germline values: CDR1 SQVTM, CDR2 ANQGSEA. The chain's CDR3 is CSVEEGLTQETQYF. Written as DNA, the CDR3 is TGCAGCGTTGAAGAAGGGCTGACCCAAGAGACCCAGTACTTC.

This sequence joins TRBV28 and TRBJ2-1; TRBD1 is a possible D gene (6 bases). V dropped 5 bases and J dropped 4 bases, with 12 bases sitting between them. Germline V gene lookup returns CDR1 MDHEN and CDR2 SYDVKM. The CDR3 contains 14 residues. The CDR3 reads CASSLGQFYNEQFF. DNA of the CDR3: TGTGCCAGCAGTCTCGGACAGTTTTACAATGAGCAGTTCTTC.

The J gene is TRBJ2-5, the V gene TRBV4-1, with 13 bases lining up with TRBD2. V lost 4 bases to trimming and J lost 5 bases; unmatched junction nucleotides: 4. Germline CDR1 reads MGHRA; CDR2 reads YSYEKL. The CDR3 has 15 amino acids. The CDR3 spells CASSLGLAGVETQYF. The DNA of the CDR3 is TGCGCCAGCAGCCTAGGACTAGCGGGAGTGGAGACCCAGTACTTC.

The chain couples TRBV5-1 to TRBJ2-7, with D possibly matching TRBD2 (5 bases). Germline V gene sequence: CDR1 SGHRS, CDR2 YFSETQ. V lost 3 bases, J lost 0 bases, and 13 bases lay in between. The CDR3 is 15 residues long. In DNA, the CDR3 is TGCGCCAGCAGCTCCGACTACCTGAACTCCTACGAGCAGTACTTC. Protein sequence: CASSSDYLNSYEQYF.

The chain joins TRBV13 to TRBJ2-4; 7 nucleotides align to TRBD1. Losses at the gene ends were 0 bases for V and 3 bases for J; bases not matched to a gene: 17. Germline CDR1 reads PRHDT; CDR2 reads FYEKMQ (reference sequence). This CDR3 comprises 20 residues. CDR3: CASSLGLDLLTGKGKNIQYF. DNA of the CDR3: TGTGCCAGCAGCTTAGGCCTCGACCTCCTGACAGGGAAGGGCAAAAACATTCAGTACTTC.

This clone was picked up many times. This rearrangement joins TRBV27 to TRBJ1-5; perhaps TRBD1 as D (6 bases). There are 14 residues in the CDR3. Germline CDR1 and CDR2: MNHEY and SMNVEV (reference sequence). V was trimmed by 6 bases and J by 3 bases, leaving 12 bases between them. CDR3 coding DNA: TGTGCCAGCAGCCCCCGGGACAACAATCAGCCCCAGCATTTT. Amino acids: CASSPRDNNQPQHF.

This clone occurred many times. The chain has TRBV4-3 and TRBJ2-3; D remains unclear. Trimming removed 0 bases at V and 3 bases at J, with 10 bases between. This CDR3 region has 15 residues. Germline values: CDR1 LGHNA, CDR2 YSLEER. This chain's CDR3 is CASSQDGFGTDTQYF. Written as DNA, the CDR3 is TGCGCCAGCAGCCAAGATGGCTTTGGGACAGATACGCAGTATTTT.

This chain links TRBV18 with TRBJ2-1; unclear D gene. Germline V gene data show CDR1 as KGHSH and CDR2 as LQKENI. Trimming pared 6 bases from V and 8 bases from J, leaving 20 bases between. The CDR3 is 15 residues long. CDR3 DNA: TGTGCCAGCTCTGTAGTGGGTCCCCCGCTACATGAGCAGTTCTTC. Encoded protein: CASSVVGPPLHEQFF.

In nucleotides, the CDR3 is TGTGCCAGCAGTCTAGCGACTGGGCAGTTCTTC. Translated, it gives CASSLATGQFF. The V and J genes are TRBV28 and TRBJ2-1, with D maybe TRBD2 (6 bases). The CDR3 has 11 residues. Trimming removed 5 bases at V and 12 bases at J, with 11 bases between. Germline CDR1 and CDR2: MDHEN and SYDVKM.

A few counts support this clone. The rearrangement uses TRBV10-3 and TRBJ1-2; no reliable D call. In germline, CDR1 is ENHRY, CDR2 SYGVKD. Trimming left V 4 bases short and J 4 bases short, with 7 bases between. This CDR3 has 12 amino acids. The DNA for the CDR3 is TGTGCCATCAGTGCCTCCTCCTATGGCTACACCTTC. This codes for CAISASSYGYTF.

The J gene is TRBJ2-7, the V gene TRBV11-2; 10 bases line up with TRBD2. The ends lost 8 bases at V and 7 bases at J; junction bases unmatched: 8. CDR1 and CDR2 (germline): SGHAT, FQNNGV. CDR3 length equals 13 residues. Here the CDR3 reads CASALAGVREQYF. Written as DNA, the CDR3 is TGTGCCAGCGCGCTAGCGGGAGTACGAGAGCAGTACTTC.